These 3 T cell receptor beta chains originate from one sample sequenced in a study of shared clonotypes between healthy human individuals. Terminally differentiated effector memory CD45RA+ cells were excluded by CCR7 positive selection of CD45RO-negative cells. Only in-frame clones appear in the TCRdb table, and some are missing; sequencing was by immunoSEQ multiplex PCR. This sample carries hundreds of thousands of clones, around 96% of them seen once, and the ten largest clones take 0.2% to 0.25%. The sample consisted of naive CD8+ T cells sorted from blood. The receptors derive from a man aged 25 to 45 in good health.

The V and J genes are TRBV4-1 and TRBJ1-2; 9 positions match TRBD1. The CDR3 contains 14 residues. Germline V gene sequence: CDR1 MGHRA, CDR2 YSYEKL. V shed 2 bases, J shed 7 bases, and the junction held 5 bases outside the gene matches. The CDR3 loop is CASSQNRGLSGYTF. CDR3 DNA: TGCGCCAGCAGCCAAAACAGGGGGCTGAGTGGCTACACCTTC.

V is TRBV11-2 and J is TRBJ2-3; 12 nucleotides agree with TRBD2. This CDR3 has 15 amino acids. The junction had 4 bases not matched to a gene; V was cut back by 6 bases and J by 3 bases. Germline V gene sequence: CDR1 SGHAT, CDR2 FQNNGV. This chain's CDR3 is CASSRLAGDTDTQYF. In DNA form, the CDR3 reads TGTGCCAGCAGTCGACTAGCGGGAGATACAGATACGCAGTATTTT. Looking up the rest from reference TRBV11-2 and TRBJ2-3 gives the full variable domain: EAGVAQSPRYKIIEKRQSVAFWCNPISGHATLYWYQQILGQGPKLLIQFQNNGVVDDSQLPKDRFSAERLKGVDSTLKIQPAKLEDSAVYLCASSRLAGDTDTQYFGPGTRLTVL.

The gene calls are TRBV27 and TRBJ2-1; 10 bases agree with TRBD2. This CDR3 spans 16 amino acids. Trimming took 4 bases from V and 7 from J; bases not matched to a gene: 10. Looked up from germline, CDR1 is MNHEY and CDR2 is SMNVEV (reference sequence). CDR3 in DNA: TGTGCCAGCAGTTCCGGACTAGCGGTCCCACAAAATGAGCAGTTCTTC. Translating gives CASSSGLAVPQNEQFF.